The source of this T cell receptor (beta chain) is a study of T cell responses to AZD1222 COVID-19 vaccine. Study observations and caveats: Baseline seropositives among AZD1222 recipients totaled only five to seven. Close to half of spike-specific TCRs reportedly recognize unmutated variant regions. Donors skewed white British and female; clonal diversity was possibly underestimated.

Second-dose intervals of approximately 4 or approximately 12 weeks were pooled. The V gene end was trimmed by 0 bases and the J gene end by 10 bases; junction bases not matched to a gene: 18. The CDR3 length is 19 residues. Per germline, CDR1 PRHDT and CDR2 FYEKMQ (reference sequence). This clone showed up just a few times. Its cognate antigen is unknown. Libraries were prepared by immunoSEQ multiplex PCR; TCRdb keeps only in-frame clonotypes and omits some of them. The data contain tens of thousands of clones, 80% to 90% of them seen just once; the ten biggest clones take up 28%. The source was peripheral blood, collected 28 days after the second AZD1222 dose. The V gene is TRBV13, the J gene TRBJ1-6, with TRBD1 identical over 7 bases. This clonotype was sampled from an adult who received the AZD1222 COVID-19 vaccine. The CDR3 region has the DNA TGTGCCAGCAGCTTAGGCCGTGTACATGTGGACAGGAGGGGATCACCCCTCCACTTT. The encoded protein is CASSLGRVHVDRRGSPLHF.